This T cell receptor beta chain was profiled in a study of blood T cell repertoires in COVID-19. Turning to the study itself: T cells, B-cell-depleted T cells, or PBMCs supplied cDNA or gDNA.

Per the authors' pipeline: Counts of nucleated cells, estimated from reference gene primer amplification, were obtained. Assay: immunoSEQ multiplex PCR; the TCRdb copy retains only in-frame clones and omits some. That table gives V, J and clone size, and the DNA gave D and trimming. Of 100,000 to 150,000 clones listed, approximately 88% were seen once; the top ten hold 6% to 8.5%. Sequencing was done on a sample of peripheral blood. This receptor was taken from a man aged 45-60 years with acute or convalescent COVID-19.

In nucleotides, the CDR3 is TGTGCCAGTAGTATCACGGTCTCCTATAATTCACCCCTCCACTTT. This sequence encodes CASSITVSYNSPLHF. The rearrangement links TRBV19 to TRBJ1-6; D not resolved. Trimming shortened V by 3 bases and J by 0 bases, and 6 bases separated the two germline ends. The germline gives CDR1 LNHDA, CDR2 SQIVND (reference sequence). CDR3 length equals 15 residues.